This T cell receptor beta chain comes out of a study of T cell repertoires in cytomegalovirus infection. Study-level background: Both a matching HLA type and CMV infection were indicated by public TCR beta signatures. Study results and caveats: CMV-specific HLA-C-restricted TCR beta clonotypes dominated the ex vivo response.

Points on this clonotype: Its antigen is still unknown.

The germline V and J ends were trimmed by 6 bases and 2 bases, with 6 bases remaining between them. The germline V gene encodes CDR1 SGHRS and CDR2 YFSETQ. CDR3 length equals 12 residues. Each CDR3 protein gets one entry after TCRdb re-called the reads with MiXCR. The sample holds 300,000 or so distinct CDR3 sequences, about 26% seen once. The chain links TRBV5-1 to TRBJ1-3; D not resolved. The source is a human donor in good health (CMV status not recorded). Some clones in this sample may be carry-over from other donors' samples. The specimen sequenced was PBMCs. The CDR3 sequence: CASTGPGNTIYF. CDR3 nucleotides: TGCGCCAGCACCGGGCCTGGAAACACCATATATTTT.